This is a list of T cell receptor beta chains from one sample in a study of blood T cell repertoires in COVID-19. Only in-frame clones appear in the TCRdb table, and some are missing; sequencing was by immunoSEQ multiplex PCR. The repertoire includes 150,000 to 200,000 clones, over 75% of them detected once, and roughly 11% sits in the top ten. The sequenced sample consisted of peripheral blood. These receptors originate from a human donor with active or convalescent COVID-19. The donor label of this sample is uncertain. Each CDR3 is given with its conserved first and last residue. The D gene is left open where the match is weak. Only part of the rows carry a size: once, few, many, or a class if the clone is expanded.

CDR3 DNA: TGTGCCACCAGTGATGCGGGGAACTATGGCTACACCTTC
CDR3 protein: CATSDAGNYGYTF
J gene: TRBJ1-2
clone size: NA
V gene: TRBV24-1
D gene: NA

CDR3 DNA: TGTGCCAGCAGTTTCCTCGGACAGGGAAATGAAAAACTGTTTTTT
CDR3 protein: CASSFLGQGNEKLFF
J gene: TRBJ1-4
clone size: NA
V gene: TRBV6-2/TRBV6-3
D gene: TRBD1

CDR3 DNA: TGTGCCTGGTACCGGGACAGGGTCTATGGCTACACCTTC
CDR3 protein: CAWYRDRVYGYTF
J gene: TRBJ1-2
clone size: NA
V gene: TRBV30
D gene: TRBD1

CDR3 DNA: TGTGCCAGCACCCTCGGGGGGACGCAGTTCTTC
CDR3 protein: CASTLGGTQFF
J gene: TRBJ2-1
clone size: NA
V gene: TRBV28
D gene: TRBD2

CDR3 DNA: TGTGCCAGCAGCCGGAGAGATGGAGAGCGGGGTATTGTACGAGAGCAGTACTTC
CDR3 protein: CASSRRDGERGIVREQYF
J gene: TRBJ2-7
clone size: NA
V gene: TRBV7-9
D gene: TRBD2

CDR3 DNA: TGTGCCAGCAGCTTAGGGGGCGCGGATACGCAGTATTTT
CDR3 protein: CASSLGGADTQYF
J gene: TRBJ2-3
clone size: NA
V gene: TRBV11-3
D gene: NA

CDR3 DNA: TGCGCCAGCAGCCCCGATGGGGGGTCCACAGATACGCAGTATTTT
CDR3 protein: CASSPDGGSTDTQYF
J gene: TRBJ2-3
clone size: NA
V gene: TRBV5-1
D gene: NA

CDR3 DNA: TGTGCCAGCAGCTTAAAAGACCTCCAGGGGACAGGAGTCAATGAGCAGTTCTTC
CDR3 protein: CASSLKDLQGTGVNEQFF
J gene: TRBJ2-1
clone size: NA
V gene: TRBV7-9
D gene: TRBD1

CDR3 DNA: TGTGCCAGCAGGAGCGGGGGGCAGGGGGAAAGGGCTTTCTTT
CDR3 protein: CASRSGGQGERAFF
J gene: TRBJ1-1
clone size: NA
V gene: TRBV28
D gene: TRBD1

CDR3 DNA: TGTGCCAGCAGTTTTGTAGGGGTCTATGGCTACACCTTC
CDR3 protein: CASSFVGVYGYTF
J gene: TRBJ1-2
clone size: few
V gene: TRBV28
D gene: NA

CDR3 DNA: TGTGCCAGCAGATCATGGGAGGAAGGTTCCTACGAGCAGTACTTC
CDR3 protein: CASRSWEEGSYEQYF
J gene: TRBJ2-7
clone size: few
V gene: TRBV11-2
D gene: NA

CDR3 DNA: TGTGCCAGCAGCGACGGCAGGGGTTTCGGTGACATTCAGTACTTC
CDR3 protein: CASSDGRGFGDIQYF
J gene: TRBJ2-4
clone size: NA
V gene: TRBV27
D gene: NA

CDR3 DNA: TGTGCCAGCAGTTTGCAGGGGATTGCTGGAAACACCATATATTTT
CDR3 protein: CASSLQGIAGNTIYF
J gene: TRBJ1-3
clone size: few
V gene: TRBV28
D gene: NA

CDR3 DNA: TGTGCCTGGCTGACAGGTATCAGTGGGGCCAACGTCCTGACTTTC
CDR3 protein: CAWLTGISGANVLTF
J gene: TRBJ2-6
clone size: NA
V gene: TRBV30
D gene: NA

CDR3 DNA: TGTGCCAGCAGCTCCGGGACTAGCGAATTAGACGAGCAGTACTTC
CDR3 protein: CASSSGTSELDEQYF
J gene: TRBJ2-7
clone size: NA
V gene: TRBV11-3
D gene: TRBD2

CDR3 DNA: TGTGCCAGCAGAGAAAACAGGGCGACTAATGAAAAACTGTTTTTT
CDR3 protein: CASRENRATNEKLFF
J gene: TRBJ1-4
clone size: NA
V gene: TRBV2
D gene: NA

CDR3 DNA: TGTGCCTGGAGTGAGTTTAGTGGCACTGAAGCTTTCTTT
CDR3 protein: CAWSEFSGTEAFF
J gene: TRBJ1-1
clone size: NA
V gene: TRBV30
D gene: NA

CDR3 DNA: TGTGCCAGCAGCTTAGGGACAGGGTATGCTTCACCCCTCCACTTT
CDR3 protein: CASSLGTGYASPLHF
J gene: TRBJ1-6
clone size: NA
V gene: TRBV7-2
D gene: TRBD1

CDR3 DNA: TGTGCCAGTAGTATAAGGGGGGGAGGAGAGACCCAGTACTTC
CDR3 protein: CASSIRGGGETQYF
J gene: TRBJ2-5
clone size: NA
V gene: TRBV19
D gene: NA

CDR3 DNA: TGTGCCAGCAGCAACTCCCAGGGTGATCAGCCCCAGCATTTT
CDR3 protein: CASSNSQGDQPQHF
J gene: TRBJ1-5
clone size: NA
V gene: TRBV21-1
D gene: NA

CDR3 DNA: TGTGCCAGCGGACCCAGGGGCCCCTACGAGCAGTACTTC
CDR3 protein: CASGPRGPYEQYF
J gene: TRBJ2-7
clone size: NA
V gene: TRBV6-6
D gene: NA

CDR3 DNA: TGTGCCAGCAGCTTGCCGCCTGGGACAGCTAATGAAAAACTGTTTTTT
CDR3 protein: CASSLPPGTANEKLFF
J gene: TRBJ1-4
clone size: NA
V gene: TRBV5-6
D gene: TRBD1

CDR3 DNA: TGCGCCAGCAGCCAGGCCCATTCGGGACTAGCGGGGGGGAGTAATGAGCAGTTCTTC
CDR3 protein: CASSQAHSGLAGGSNEQFF
J gene: TRBJ2-1
clone size: NA
V gene: TRBV4-1
D gene: TRBD2

CDR3 DNA: TGTGCCAGCAGCTCCCGCCGACTAGCGGGGCGACCCAGGGATGAGCAGTTCTTC
CDR3 protein: CASSSRRLAGRPRDEQFF
J gene: TRBJ2-1
clone size: NA
V gene: TRBV3-1/TRBV3-2
D gene: TRBD2

CDR3 DNA: TGTGCCAGCAGCCCGGACAGGGGAGGTGGCTACACCTTC
CDR3 protein: CASSPDRGGGYTF
J gene: TRBJ1-2
clone size: NA
V gene: TRBV28
D gene: TRBD1

CDR3 DNA: TGCGCCAGCAGCCAGGCTCGTGGGGGGACGACCGGGTGGTCCCACGATGAGCAGTTCTTC
CDR3 protein: CASSQARGGTTGWSHDEQFF
J gene: TRBJ2-1
clone size: NA
V gene: TRBV4-1
D gene: NA

CDR3 DNA: TGTGCCAGCAGCGTGGGTGGAGCGGGGGGGGACAATGAGCAGTTCTTC
CDR3 protein: CASSVGGAGGDNEQFF
J gene: TRBJ2-1
clone size: NA
V gene: TRBV28
D gene: TRBD2

CDR3 DNA: TGTGCCAGTAGTATATGGGGCTTATCTGGGGCCAACGTCCTGACTTTC
CDR3 protein: CASSIWGLSGANVLTF
J gene: TRBJ2-6
clone size: once
V gene: TRBV19
D gene: NA

CDR3 DNA: TGTGCCAGTACTAGCGCGTCCTACGAGCAGTACTTC
CDR3 protein: CASTSASYEQYF
J gene: TRBJ2-7
clone size: NA
V gene: TRBV3-1/TRBV3-2
D gene: TRBD2

CDR3 DNA: TGTGCCAGTAGACAGGGGGCCTACGAGCAGTACTTC
CDR3 protein: CASRQGAYEQYF
J gene: TRBJ2-7
clone size: NA
V gene: TRBV28
D gene: TRBD1

CDR3 DNA: TGTGCCAGCAGTTTTTGGGGCAAAGCAAACACCGGGGAGCTGTTTTTT
CDR3 protein: CASSFWGKANTGELFF
J gene: TRBJ2-2
clone size: once
V gene: TRBV28
D gene: NA

CDR3 DNA: TGTGCCAGCTCACCAGAAGGGGACAGCTATGGCTACACCTTC
CDR3 protein: CASSPEGDSYGYTF
J gene: TRBJ1-2
clone size: NA
V gene: TRBV18
D gene: TRBD1

CDR3 DNA: TGTGCCAGCAGACGCGGGGGGAGCAATCAGCCCCAGCATTTT
CDR3 protein: CASRRGGSNQPQHF
J gene: TRBJ1-5
clone size: few
V gene: TRBV27
D gene: NA

CDR3 DNA: TGCAGCGGGCGGCTATTTGACGGTGAGCAGTTCTTC
CDR3 protein: CSGRLFDGEQFF
J gene: TRBJ2-1
clone size: NA
V gene: TRBV29-1
D gene: NA

CDR3 DNA: TGTGCCTGGAGTGTGACTAGCGGGAACAATGAGCAGTTCTTC
CDR3 protein: CAWSVTSGNNEQFF
J gene: TRBJ2-1
clone size: NA
V gene: TRBV30
D gene: TRBD2

CDR3 DNA: TGTGCCAGCAGCTTAAATTCAGGGGGCGGTGGGGATACGCAGTATTTT
CDR3 protein: CASSLNSGGGGDTQYF
J gene: TRBJ2-3
clone size: NA
V gene: TRBV7-3
D gene: TRBD1

CDR3 DNA: TGTGCCAGCAGAAGATACCGGGACAAGTACAATGAGCAGTTCTTC
CDR3 protein: CASRRYRDKYNEQFF
J gene: TRBJ2-1
clone size: NA
V gene: TRBV28
D gene: NA

CDR3 DNA: TGTGCCAGTAGTGTAACTAGCGGGGTACCGCAAGAGACCCAGTACTTC
CDR3 protein: CASSVTSGVPQETQYF
J gene: TRBJ2-5
clone size: once
V gene: TRBV19
D gene: TRBD2

CDR3 DNA: TGTGCCAGCAGTTTAACAGTAAGGACGCAGTATTTT
CDR3 protein: CASSLTVRTQYF
J gene: TRBJ2-3
clone size: NA
V gene: TRBV12-3/TRBV12-4
D gene: NA

CDR3 DNA: TGTGCCAGCAGTGTATACAGGGTGAACACTGAAGCTTTCTTT
CDR3 protein: CASSVYRVNTEAFF
J gene: TRBJ1-1
clone size: NA
V gene: TRBV2
D gene: NA

CDR3 DNA: TGTGCCAGCAGCCTAGGGACTGCCAGGGAGACCCAGTACTTC
CDR3 protein: CASSLGTARETQYF
J gene: TRBJ2-5
clone size: NA
V gene: TRBV11-3
D gene: NA

CDR3 DNA: TGTGCCAGCAAGTTGGGACTAGCGGGAGTTGGAGATACGCAGTATTTT
CDR3 protein: CASKLGLAGVGDTQYF
J gene: TRBJ2-3
clone size: NA
V gene: TRBV2
D gene: TRBD2